These T cell receptor beta chains were read from a single sample in a study of blood T cells in healthy people across ages. Each CDR3 protein is one row after TCRdb ran MiXCR on the 5' RACE reads. The table lists some 760,000 distinct CDR3 sequences, just under 25% of them singletons. The same sample was also used in a study of T cells of mothers and their children.

Material: blood. The receptor set was obtained from a boy between 10 and 17 years old in good health. Both conserved end residues are part of each CDR3. The order of the fields is D gene, V gene, clone size, J gene, CDR3 protein, CDR3 DNA. The D gene is left open where the match is weak. Some rows mark clone size as missing; the rest say once, few, many or name a class of expanded clone.

d_gene: TRBD1
v_gene: TRBV6-1
abundance: few
j_gene: TRBJ2-2
CDR3aa: CASRQGSYTGELFF
CDR3nt: TGTGCCAGCCGACAGGGGTCCTACACCGGGGAGCTGTTTTTT

d_gene: -
v_gene: TRBV6-5
abundance: -
j_gene: TRBJ1-2
CDR3aa: CASSYFSPGYTF
CDR3nt: TGTGCCAGCAGTTACTTTTCCCCTGGCTACACCTTC

d_gene: -
v_gene: TRBV28
abundance: many
j_gene: TRBJ2-2
CDR3aa: CASSFSGAGELFF
CDR3nt: TGTGCCAGCAGTTTTTCAGGGGCCGGGGAGCTGTTTTTT

d_gene: TRBD2
v_gene: TRBV27
abundance: few
j_gene: TRBJ2-2
CDR3aa: CASKTGGLNTGELFF
CDR3nt: TGTGCCAGCAAAACGGGAGGGCTGAACACCGGGGAGCTGTTTTTT

d_gene: -
v_gene: TRBV11-2
abundance: -
j_gene: TRBJ1-2
CDR3aa: CASSLARLAGEGYTF
CDR3nt: TGTGCCAGCAGCTTAGCACGTCTGGCGGGGGAAGGCTACACCTTC

d_gene: TRBD2
v_gene: TRBV20-1
abundance: -
j_gene: TRBJ2-5
CDR3aa: CSARDSGGSRKETQYF
CDR3nt: TGCAGTGCTAGAGACAGCGGGGGGTCACGGAAGGAGACCCAGTACTTC

d_gene: -
v_gene: TRBV20-1
abundance: -
j_gene: TRBJ2-3
CDR3aa: CSARASSTDTQYF
CDR3nt: TGCAGTGCTAGAGCCTCCTCCACAGATACGCAGTATTTT

d_gene: TRBD2
v_gene: TRBV12-3/TRBV12-4
abundance: -
j_gene: TRBJ2-7
CDR3aa: CASSFGLGTYEQYF
CDR3nt: TGTGCCAGCAGCTTCGGACTAGGGACCTACGAGCAGTACTTC

d_gene: -
v_gene: TRBV6-2/TRBV6-3
abundance: few
j_gene: TRBJ2-1
CDR3aa: CASTLLETNEQFF
CDR3nt: TGTGCCAGTACCCTACTGGAAACAAATGAGCAGTTCTTC

d_gene: -
v_gene: TRBV4-1
abundance: -
j_gene: TRBJ1-6
CDR3aa: CASSQTIGSDSPLHF
CDR3nt: TGCGCCAGCAGCCAAACTATAGGGTCGGATTCACCCCTCCACTTT

d_gene: -
v_gene: TRBV7-9
abundance: few
j_gene: TRBJ2-7
CDR3aa: CATSPGTLSYEQYF
CDR3nt: TGTGCCACGTCCCCCGGGACACTCTCCTACGAGCAGTACTTC

d_gene: -
v_gene: TRBV4-3
abundance: -
j_gene: TRBJ2-2
CDR3aa: CASSQGTADGYTGELFF
CDR3nt: TGCGCCAGCAGCCAAGGGACGGCGGATGGGTACACCGGGGAGCTGTTTTTT

d_gene: -
v_gene: TRBV5-1
abundance: few
j_gene: TRBJ2-5
CDR3aa: CASSPIGGQETQYF
CDR3nt: TGCGCCAGCAGCCCAATCGGGGGGCAGGAGACCCAGTACTTC

d_gene: -
v_gene: TRBV29-1
abundance: -
j_gene: TRBJ2-3
CDR3aa: CSLSGLKDGPDTQYF
CDR3nt: TGCAGCTTATCGGGCCTTAAAGATGGTCCAGATACGCAGTATTTT

d_gene: TRBD1
v_gene: TRBV7-8
abundance: -
j_gene: TRBJ2-7
CDR3aa: CASSLGQGARNEQYF
CDR3nt: TGTGCCAGCAGCTTGGGACAGGGGGCGCGAAACGAGCAGTACTTC

d_gene: TRBD2
v_gene: TRBV7-2
abundance: few
j_gene: TRBJ2-2
CDR3aa: CASSLAGGADPGELFF
CDR3nt: TGTGCCAGCAGCTTGGCCGGGGGGGCCGACCCCGGGGAGCTGTTTTTT

d_gene: -
v_gene: TRBV29-1
abundance: -
j_gene: TRBJ2-7
CDR3aa: CSVGRRGRTYEQYF
CDR3nt: TGCAGCGTGGGACGAAGAGGACGGACCTACGAGCAGTACTTC

d_gene: -
v_gene: TRBV29-1
abundance: few
j_gene: TRBJ2-7
CDR3aa: CSVLKGYEQYF
CDR3nt: TGCAGCGTTCTGAAAGGCTACGAGCAGTACTTC

d_gene: -
v_gene: TRBV27
abundance: -
j_gene: TRBJ1-5
CDR3aa: CASAPGPATGQPQHF
CDR3nt: TGTGCCAGCGCGCCTGGGCCCGCAACGGGGCAGCCCCAGCATTTT

d_gene: TRBD1
v_gene: TRBV2
abundance: -
j_gene: TRBJ1-2
CDR3aa: CASSPDRGPGGYTF
CDR3nt: TGTGCCAGCAGCCCGGACAGGGGGCCAGGGGGCTACACCTTC

d_gene: -
v_gene: TRBV7-9
abundance: -
j_gene: TRBJ2-1
CDR3aa: CASSSPLIYNEQFF
CDR3nt: TGTGCCAGCAGCTCCCCCTTAATCTACAATGAGCAGTTCTTC

d_gene: -
v_gene: TRBV19
abundance: few
j_gene: TRBJ2-7
CDR3aa: CASSLRDAYEQYF
CDR3nt: TGTGCCAGTAGCCTCCGGGACGCCTACGAGCAGTACTTC

d_gene: TRBD2
v_gene: TRBV4-3
abundance: -
j_gene: TRBJ2-5
CDR3aa: CASSQEVAGQETQYF
CDR3nt: TGCGCCAGCAGCCAAGAGGTAGCGGGGCAAGAGACCCAGTACTTC

d_gene: -
v_gene: TRBV14
abundance: -
j_gene: TRBJ2-7
CDR3aa: CASSQVFGYMNEQYF
CDR3nt: TGTGCCAGCAGCCAAGTTTTCGGGTACATGAACGAGCAGTACTTC

d_gene: -
v_gene: TRBV29-1
abundance: few
j_gene: TRBJ2-1
CDR3aa: CSVEGSSYNEQFF
CDR3nt: TGCAGCGTTGAAGGAAGCTCCTACAATGAGCAGTTCTTC

d_gene: -
v_gene: TRBV20-1
abundance: -
j_gene: TRBJ2-5
CDR3aa: CSADPDSQETQYF
CDR3nt: TGCAGTGCTGACCCTGACAGCCAAGAGACCCAGTACTTC

d_gene: -
v_gene: TRBV12-3/TRBV12-4
abundance: -
j_gene: TRBJ2-1
CDR3aa: CASSQNRAGSYNEQFF
CDR3nt: TGTGCCAGCAGTCAGAATCGGGCAGGAAGCTACAATGAGCAGTTCTTC

d_gene: -
v_gene: TRBV12-3/TRBV12-4
abundance: -
j_gene: TRBJ2-1
CDR3aa: CASGPEGPYNEQFF
CDR3nt: TGTGCCAGCGGACCGGAGGGTCCCTACAATGAGCAGTTCTTC